These 30 T cell receptor beta chains were all obtained from the same sample, sequenced in a study of blood T cells in healthy people across ages. The authors ran a second PCR of roughly 7 to 11 cycles using a sample-barcoded 5' primer and a J-beta primer mix. TCRdb re-called the 5' RACE reads with MiXCR, one entry per CDR3 protein. The table records 550,000 to 650,000 distinct CDR3 sequences, less than 35% of them present only once. What was sequenced was blood. The receptors were sampled from a woman of 80 years or more in good health.

A note on this clonotype: A much bigger clone sits one base away, suggesting this may be a read error. CDR3 DNA: TGCTGTGCTAGGTTGGGGGAGTACGAGCAGTACTTC. Protein: CCARLGEYEQYF. The chain carries TRBV20-1 and TRBJ2-4, with D tentatively TRBD1 or TRBD2 (5 bases each). The end of the DNA aligns better with TRBJ2-7, so the J call may be wrong. Germline CDR1 and CDR2: DFQATT and SNEGSKA (reference sequence). The CDR3 has 12 residues.

This clonotype was counted only a few times. Possible read error: a much larger clone is one base away. The V gene is TRBV7-2, the J gene TRBJ1-2, with D maybe TRBD1 (5 bases). V was shortened by 5 bases and J by 4 bases, with 14 bases between the two germline ends. The germline CDR1 and CDR2 sequences are SGHTA and FQGNSA. CDR3 size: 14 residues. CDR3 region: CASSVVNGGYGYTF. CDR3 DNA: TGTGCCAGCAGCGTTGTCAATGGGGGCTATGGCTACACCTTC.

This sequence joins TRBV5-1 and TRBJ2-7; no clear D gene. Germline V gene lookup returns CDR1 SGHRS and CDR2 YFSETQ. The length of the CDR3 is 15 residues. The ends were cut back, 0 bases at V and 0 bases at J, with 10 bases in the middle. The CDR3 bases are TGCGCCAGCAGCTTGGGGGGAATCGGCTCCTACGAGCAGTACTTC. This codes for CASSLGGIGSYEQYF.

This clonotype was counted a few times. This may come from a read error, since a much larger clone is one base off. V is TRBV6-5 and J is TRBJ2-5; 7 nucleotides match TRBD1. The CDR3 consists of 14 residues. In germline, CDR1 is MNHEY, CDR2 SVGAGI. The CDR3 is CASSSGTVQETLYF. Here the CDR3 DNA reads TGTGCCAGCAGTTCCGGGACAGTCCAAGAGACCCTGTACTTC.

This clonotype turned up a few times. This sequence may be a read error, since a much larger clone differs from it by one base. The J gene is TRBJ2-1, the V gene TRBV24-1; D not certain. Germline V lookup: CDR1 KGHDR, CDR2 SFDVKD. This CDR3 region has 13 residues. V was pared by 2 bases and J by 8 bases, with 9 bases between. CDR3 sequence: CATSDSLSHEQFF. The CDR3 bases are TGTGCCACCAGTGATTCCCTGAGTCATGAGCAGTTCTTC.

This clonotype was detected many times. The genes are TRBV5-1 and TRBJ2-1, with 8 bases fitting TRBD2. Losses at the gene ends were 5 bases for V and 9 bases for J; bases not matched to a gene: 13. Per germline, CDR1 SGHRS and CDR2 YFSETQ. This CDR3 spans 15 amino acids. DNA for the CDR3: TGCGCCAGCAGACGGGAGGGGACTCCCATGAGTGAGCAGTTCTTC. Amino acid sequence: CASRREGTPMSEQFF.

This clonotype turned up a few times. This chain uses TRBV10-3 with TRBJ1-2, with D perhaps matching TRBD1 (6 bases). CDR1 and CDR2 (germline): ENHRY, SYGVKD. V lost 6 bases to trimming and J lost 5 bases, with 10 bases between them. CDR3 length: 12 amino acids. In nucleotides, the CDR3 is TGTGCCATCAGCCCACAGGGATATGGCTACACCTTC. It specifies CAISPQGYGYTF.

To note about this clonotype: The germline gene is not matched at one end of the junction; a read error may be the cause. The rearrangement joins TRBV11-2 to TRBJ1-4; D is uncertain. Per germline, CDR1 SGHAT and CDR2 FQNNGV. CDR3 length: 14 amino acids. Here the CDR3 DNA reads TGTGCCGGCAGCTTTAGTCGGGTTAATGAAAAACTGTTTTTT. Translation: CAGSFSRVNEKLFF.

This clonotype showed up many times. The chain combines TRBV7-2 with TRBJ1-5, with TRBD1 as a possible D gene (5 bases). V was pared by 4 bases and J by 3 bases, with 10 bases between. Germline CDR1 reads SGHTA; CDR2 reads FQGNSA. This CDR3 spans 14 amino acids. The CDR3 sequence: CASSSRQLNQPQHF. In DNA, the CDR3 is TGTGCCAGCAGCTCGAGACAGCTCAATCAGCCCCAGCATTTT.

Regarding this clonotype: A much bigger clone sits one base away, suggesting this may be a read error. The rearrangement uses TRBV6-2 or TRBV6-3 and TRBJ2-1; D may be TRBD1 (6 bases). The V end lost 0 bases, the J end lost 13 bases, and 16 bases lay between the germline ends. The CDR3 consists of 14 residues. The germline CDR1 and CDR2 sequences are MNHEY and SVGEGT. This chain's CDR3 is CASSYSRGSNIQFF. The CDR3, as DNA: TGTGCCAGCAGTTACTCTAGGGGGTCGAACATTCAGTTCTTC.

The chain joins TRBV7-2 to TRBJ1-5; tentatively, D is TRBD1 (6 bases). CDR3 length: 15 residues. Germline CDR1 SGHTA, CDR2 FQGNSA. Trimming took 3 bases from V and 4 from J, leaving 13 bases between them. As DNA, the CDR3 is TGTGCCAGCAGCTTTGCTCGGGGGGCGAATCAGCCCCAGCATTTT. Protein product: CASSFARGANQPQHF. Complete variable domain (other parts from reference TRBV7-2 and TRBJ1-5): GAGVSQSPSNKVTEKGKDVELRCDPISGHTALYWYRQSLGQGLEFLIYFQGNSAPDKSGLPSDRFSAERTGGSVSTLTIQRTQQEDSAVYLCASSFARGANQPQHFGDGTRLSIL.

The J gene is TRBJ2-2, the V gene TRBV6-1; possible D gene TRBD2, 6 bases. Germline V gene data show CDR1 as MNHNS and CDR2 as SASEGT. Trimming removed 8 bases at V and 7 bases at J, with 17 bases between. The CDR3 consists of 14 residues. The CDR3 protein is CASLAGGNYGELFF. CDR3 sequence (DNA): TGTGCCAGCCTAGCAGGAGGGAATTACGGGGAGCTGTTTTTT.

On this clonotype: A much larger clone lies one base from this, so it may be a read error. The V gene is TRBV7-9, the J gene TRBJ2-1; D is undetermined. The J call may be in error: the DNA end matches TRBJ2-7 better. CDR1 SEHNR and CDR2 FQNEAQ come from the germline V gene (reference sequence). The CDR3 totals 15 residues. DNA of the CDR3: TGTGCCAGCAGCCGGTGGACCGCCTCCTACAATGAGCAGTACTTC. Translating it yields CASSRWTASYNEQYF.

A word on this clonotype: A much larger clonotype is one base distant, so this may be a read error. The gene calls are TRBV6-1 and TRBJ2-3; D perhaps matches TRBD1 (6 bases). Trimming removed 7 bases at V and 6 bases at J, with 20 bases between. The CDR3 runs to 15 residues. Germline V gives CDR1 MNHNS, CDR2 SASEGT. The DNA for the CDR3 is TGTGCCAGCACCCCACAGGGTGGGGTTGGCGATACGCAGTATTTT. Translation gives CASTPQGGVGDTQYF.

Only a few counts were recorded for this clonotype. This sequence joins TRBV29-1 and TRBJ1-1; D call uncertain. The V end lost 5 bases, the J end lost 4 bases, and 11 bases lay between the germline ends. Germline V gives CDR1 SQVTM, CDR2 ANQGSEA. The CDR3 has 12 residues. The CDR3 nucleotides read TGCAGCGTTCGTCTAGGCGGCACTGAAGCTTTCTTT. Amino acids: CSVRLGGTEAFF.

The table lists this clonotype with many counts. The chain is built from TRBV20-1 and TRBJ2-3; TRBD2 aligns across 9 bases. J gave up 4 bases and V 4 bases, and 3 bases lay outside the gene matches. Germline assignment: CDR1 DFQATT and CDR2 SNEGSKA (reference sequence). This CDR3 is built from 13 residues. DNA for the CDR3: TGCAGTGCTACGCGGGGGGGCTCAGATACGCAGTATTTT. Residues: CSATRGGSDTQYF.

This clonotype was recorded many times. In DNA form, the CDR3 reads TGTGCCAGCAGCCAACCGGGGGGTGGGTCCTACAATGAGCAGTACTTC. Its translation is CASSQPGGGSYNEQYF. V is TRBV7-2 and J is TRBJ2-1, with 7 positions matching TRBD2. The J call may not be correct, given that the DNA end is closer to TRBJ2-7. The length of the CDR3 is 16 residues. Germline assignment: CDR1 SGHTA and CDR2 FQGNSA.

The CDR3 region has the DNA TGTGCCGGCCGGAGGGGGACTGCCGACACGAATGAGCAGTTCTTC. This sequence encodes CAGRRGTADTNEQFF. The chain combines TRBV9 with TRBJ2-1; D possibly matches TRBD1 or TRBD2 (6 bases each). This CDR3 has 15 residues. The V end was cut by 10 bases, the J end by 7 bases, with 24 bases between. CDR1 and CDR2 (germline): SGDLS, YYNGEE.

The chain is built from TRBV29-1 and TRBJ2-6; possible D gene TRBD1, 6 bases. Per germline, CDR1 SQVTM and CDR2 ANQGSEA. The CDR3 length is 14 residues. The V and J ends lost 6 bases and 0 bases respectively, with 9 bases between them. CDR3 sequence: CSVPRGSGANVLTF. The CDR3, as DNA: TGCAGCGTGCCCAGGGGCTCTGGGGCCAACGTCCTGACTTTC.

This clonotype was seen once. The CDR3 sequence: CAWGWAGAREPQHF. The CDR3 DNA reads TGTGCCTGGGGTTGGGCAGGGGCAAGGGAGCCCCAGCATTTT. V is TRBV30 and J is TRBJ1-5, with a weak D call TRBD1 (6 bases). V shed 5 bases and J shed 8 bases, with 19 bases lying between them. The CDR3 is 14 amino acids. CDR1 is GTSNPN, CDR2 SVGIG, per germline (reference sequence).

This clonotype was found a few times. The junction does not match germline at one end; this may be a read error. CDR3 sequence: CTSSPGQGETQYF. DNA of the CDR3: TGTACCAGCTCTCCGGGACAGGGGGAGACCCAGTACTTC. The rearrangement joins TRBV18 to TRBJ2-5, with 10 bases fitting TRBD1. The germline gives CDR1 KGHSH, CDR2 LQKENI. The CDR3 is 13 residues long.

This clonotype was detected a few times. V usage is TRBV6-1 and J usage is TRBJ1-6; D is ambiguous. Germline V lookup: CDR1 MNHNS, CDR2 SASEGT. This CDR3 has 15 residues. V dropped 3 bases and J dropped 0 bases, with 6 bases sitting between them. CDR3 in amino acids: CASSERSSYNSPLHF. The CDR3 nucleotides are TGTGCCAGCAGTGAGAGGAGCTCCTATAATTCACCCCTCCACTTT.

This clonotype has more than one count but fewer than ten. CDR3 amino acids: CASSLLTGEPSYNEQFF. The CDR3 DNA reads as TGTGCCAGCAGTTTATTGACAGGGGAACCCTCCTACAATGAGCAGTTCTTC. The chain couples TRBV28 to TRBJ2-1; 8 nucleotides line up with TRBD1. CDR3 size: 17 residues. Looked up from germline, CDR1 is MDHEN and CDR2 is SYDVKM. The trim removed 1 base at V and 0 bases at J, leaving 5 bases unmatched.

This clonotype showed up many times. The V and J genes are TRBV7-6 and TRBJ1-6; D is undetermined. The CDR3 extends over 15 amino acids. With 5 bases removed from V and 10 bases from J, the gap between germline ends came to 18 bases. The V gene's germline CDR1 is SGHVS and CDR2 FNYEAQ. The CDR3 sequence: CASSTGGLEGSPLHF. CDR3 DNA: TGTGCCAGCAGCACGGGCGGGTTGGAGGGCTCACCCCTCCACTTT.

J is TRBJ2-7 and V is TRBV7-2, with D tentatively TRBD1 or TRBD2 (5 bases each). CDR1 is SGHTA and CDR2 is FQGNSA in the germline V gene. V was cut by 7 bases and J by 0 bases, with 13 bases left in between. This CDR3 has 14 amino acids. As DNA, the CDR3 is TGTGCCAGCACCCTAACGGGGACCTCCTACGAGCAGTACTTC. Its protein is CASTLTGTSYEQYF. Based on the CDR3 plus reference TRBV7-2 and TRBJ2-7, the full variable domain is GAGVSQSPSNKVTEKGKDVELRCDPISGHTALYWYRQSLGQGLEFLIYFQGNSAPDKSGLPSDRFSAERTGGSVSTLTIQRTQQEDSAVYLCASTLTGTSYEQYFGPGTRLTVT.

This clonotype was counted ten times or more. The chain couples TRBV10-3 to TRBJ2-3; the D gene is possibly TRBD1 (5 bases). The CDR3 has 14 amino acids. From germline, CDR1 is ENHRY and CDR2 SYGVKD. Trimming removed 7 bases from V and 4 bases from J, with 15 bases in between. DNA of the CDR3: TGTGCCATCACGTGGACAACTCAGGCAGATACGCAGTATTTT. Amino acid sequence: CAITWTTQADTQYF.

For this clonotype: This may be a read error: a much more frequent sequence differs by one nucleotide. The chain joins TRBV5-1 to TRBJ2-3; D uncertain. Germline CDR1 SGHRS, CDR2 YFSETQ. CDR3 size: 14 residues. CDR3 residues: CAGSREVSTDTQYF. CDR3 coding DNA: TGCGCCGGCAGCCGAGAAGTAAGCACAGATACGCAGTATTTT.

This clonotype was seen at least ten times. The chain uses TRBV11-2 and TRBJ2-7, with no clear D. V lost 1 base and J 1 base, leaving 8 bases between the germline ends. This CDR3 region has 14 residues. CDR1 is SGHAT and CDR2 is FQNNGV in the germline V gene. DNA for the CDR3: TGTGCCAGCAGCTTAGTGGCTGCATCCTACGAGCAGTACTTC. Its protein product is CASSLVAASYEQYF.

This clonotype was counted only a few times. The CDR3 spells CASNPSRLQNTEAFF. The CDR3 nucleotides read TGTGCCAGCAACCCAAGTCGCCTTCAGAACACTGAAGCTTTCTTT. This chain uses TRBV27 with TRBJ1-1; D unresolved. Per germline, CDR1 MNHEY and CDR2 SMNVEV (reference sequence). The CDR3 is made up of 15 amino acids. Trimming left V 7 bases short and J 1 base short, with 16 bases between.

This clonotype was observed many times. This chain uses TRBV6-5 with TRBJ1-2; D is undetermined. Germline lookup yields CDR1 MNHEY and CDR2 SVGAGI. The ends were cut back, 0 bases at V and 4 bases at J, with 9 bases in the middle. The CDR3 runs 14 residues. CDR3 region: CASSYSNQPYGYTF. The CDR3 DNA reads as TGTGCCAGCAGTTACTCGAACCAGCCCTATGGCTACACCTTC.